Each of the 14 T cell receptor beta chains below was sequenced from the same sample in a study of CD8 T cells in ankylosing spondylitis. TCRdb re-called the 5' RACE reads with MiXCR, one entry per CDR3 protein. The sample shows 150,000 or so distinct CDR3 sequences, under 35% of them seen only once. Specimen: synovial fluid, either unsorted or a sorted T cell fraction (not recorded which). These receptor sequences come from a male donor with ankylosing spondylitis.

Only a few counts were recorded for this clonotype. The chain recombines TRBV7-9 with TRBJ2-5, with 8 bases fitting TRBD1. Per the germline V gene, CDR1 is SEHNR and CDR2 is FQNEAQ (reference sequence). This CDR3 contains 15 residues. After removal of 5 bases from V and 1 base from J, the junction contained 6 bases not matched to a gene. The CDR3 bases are TGTGCCAGCAGCCGCGGACAGGGATTCCAAGAGACCCAGTACTTC. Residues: CASSRGQGFQETQYF.

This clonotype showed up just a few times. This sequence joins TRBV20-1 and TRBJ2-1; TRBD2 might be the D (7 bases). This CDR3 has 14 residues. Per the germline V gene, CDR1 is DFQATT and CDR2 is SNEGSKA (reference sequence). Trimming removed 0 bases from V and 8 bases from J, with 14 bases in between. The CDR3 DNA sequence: TGCAGTGCTAGAGAGAGGGGGGGCTTGGATGAGCAGTTCTTC. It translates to CSARERGGLDEQFF.

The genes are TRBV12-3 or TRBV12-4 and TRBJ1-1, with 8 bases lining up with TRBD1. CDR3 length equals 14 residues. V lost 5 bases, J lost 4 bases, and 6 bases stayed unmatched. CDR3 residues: CASSLWTGRTEAFF. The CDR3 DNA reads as TGTGCCAGCAGTCTATGGACAGGGCGCACTGAAGCTTTCTTT.

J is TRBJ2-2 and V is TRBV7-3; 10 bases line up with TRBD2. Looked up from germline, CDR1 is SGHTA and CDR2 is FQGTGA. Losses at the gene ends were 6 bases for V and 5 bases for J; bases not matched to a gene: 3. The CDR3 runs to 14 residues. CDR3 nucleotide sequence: TGTGCCAGCAGAACACTAGCGGGGACCGGGGAGCTGTTTTTT. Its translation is CASRTLAGTGELFF.

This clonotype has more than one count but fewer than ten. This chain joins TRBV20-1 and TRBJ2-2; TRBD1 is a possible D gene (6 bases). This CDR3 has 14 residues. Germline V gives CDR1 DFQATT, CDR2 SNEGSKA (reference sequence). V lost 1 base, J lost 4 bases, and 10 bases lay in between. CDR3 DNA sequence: TGCAGTGCTAGAGCGGGACAAAGCACCGGGGAGCTGTTTTTT. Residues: CSARAGQSTGELFF.

CDR3 sequence reads: CASRRESNTGELFF. The CDR3 bases are TGTGCCAGCAGGCGGGAATCGAACACCGGGGAGCTGTTTTTT. The chain is built from TRBV6-4 and TRBJ2-2; perhaps TRBD2 as D (6 bases). This CDR3 has 14 residues. Per germline, CDR1 MRHNA and CDR2 SNTAGT. V lost 6 bases, J lost 0 bases, and 8 bases lay in between.

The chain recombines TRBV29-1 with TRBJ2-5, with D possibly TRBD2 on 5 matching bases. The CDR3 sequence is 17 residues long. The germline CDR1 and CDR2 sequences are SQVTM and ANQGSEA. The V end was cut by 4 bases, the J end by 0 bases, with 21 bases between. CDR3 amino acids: CSVVPGLHLSHQETQYF. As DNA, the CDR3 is TGCAGCGTTGTTCCCGGACTGCATCTTTCCCACCAAGAGACCCAGTACTTC.

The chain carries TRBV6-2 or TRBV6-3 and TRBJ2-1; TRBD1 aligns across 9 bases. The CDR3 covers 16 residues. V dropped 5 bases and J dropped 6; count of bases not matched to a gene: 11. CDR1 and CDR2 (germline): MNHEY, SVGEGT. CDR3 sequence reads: CASSDVAGQGSNEQFF. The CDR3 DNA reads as TGTGCCAGCAGTGATGTGGCGGGACAGGGTTCCAATGAGCAGTTCTTC.

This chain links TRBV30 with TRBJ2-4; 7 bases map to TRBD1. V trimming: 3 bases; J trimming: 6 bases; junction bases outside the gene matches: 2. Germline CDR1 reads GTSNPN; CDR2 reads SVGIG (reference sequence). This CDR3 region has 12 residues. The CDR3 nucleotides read TGTGCCTGGAGCGCAGGGGGAAACATTCAGTACTTC. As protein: CAWSAGGNIQYF.

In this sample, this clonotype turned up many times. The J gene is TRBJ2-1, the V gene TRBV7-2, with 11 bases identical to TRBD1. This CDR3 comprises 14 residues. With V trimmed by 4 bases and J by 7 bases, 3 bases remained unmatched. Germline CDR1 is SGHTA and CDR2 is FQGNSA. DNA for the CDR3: TGTGCCAGCAGCTCGGGACAGGGGGGGAATGAGCAGTTCTTC. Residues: CASSSGQGGNEQFF.

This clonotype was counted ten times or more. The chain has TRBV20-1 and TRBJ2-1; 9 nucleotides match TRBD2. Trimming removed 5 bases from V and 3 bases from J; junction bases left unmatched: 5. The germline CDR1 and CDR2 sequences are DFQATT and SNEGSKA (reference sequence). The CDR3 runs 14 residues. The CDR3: CSAYIAGDYNEQFF. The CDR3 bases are TGCAGTGCTTATATAGCGGGGGACTACAATGAGCAGTTCTTC.

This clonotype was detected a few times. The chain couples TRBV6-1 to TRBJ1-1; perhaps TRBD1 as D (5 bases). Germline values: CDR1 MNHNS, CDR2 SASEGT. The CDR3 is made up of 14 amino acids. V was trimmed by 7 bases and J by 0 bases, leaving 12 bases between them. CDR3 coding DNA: TGTGCCAGCAAAGGGGACCGGATGAACACTGAAGCTTTCTTT. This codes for CASKGDRMNTEAFF.

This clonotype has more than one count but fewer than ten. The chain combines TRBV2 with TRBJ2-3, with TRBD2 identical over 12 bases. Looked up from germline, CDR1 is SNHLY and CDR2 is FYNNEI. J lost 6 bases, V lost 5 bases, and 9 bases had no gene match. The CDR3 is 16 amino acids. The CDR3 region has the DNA TGTGCCAGCAGTTCTCGGACTAGCGGGATCGGGGATACGCAGTATTTT. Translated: CASSSRTSGIGDTQYF. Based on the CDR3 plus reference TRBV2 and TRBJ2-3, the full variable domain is EPEVTQTPSHQVTQMGQEVILRCVPISNHLYFYWYRQILGQKVEFLVSFYNNEISEKSEIFDDQFSVERPDGSNFTLKIRSTKLEDSAMYFCASSSRTSGIGDTQYFGPGTRLTVL.

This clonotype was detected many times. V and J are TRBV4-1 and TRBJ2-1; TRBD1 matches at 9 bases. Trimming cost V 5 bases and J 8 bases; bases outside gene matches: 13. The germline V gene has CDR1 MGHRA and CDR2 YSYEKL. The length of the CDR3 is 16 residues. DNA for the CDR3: TGCGCCAGCAGCTCACAAGGTGGGACAGGGCCTCATGAGCAGTTCTTC. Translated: CASSSQGGTGPHEQFF.